The sequence of this TCR beta chain was determined in a study of blood T cell repertoires in COVID-19. As for the study in general: Material from acute and convalescent COVID-19 was sourced from the United States, Italy and Spain. The cDNA or gDNA used as material had been derived from T cells, B-cell-depleted T cells, or PBMCs.

Clones were sequenced by immunoSEQ multiplex PCR, and TCRdb holds only the in-frame ones, with some missing. The sample shows 15,000 to 20,000 clones, approximately 80% of them seen only once. This clone was observed a few times. V shed 8 bases and J 5 bases; nucleotides not matched to a gene: 8. Germline values: CDR1 LNHDA, CDR2 SQIVND (reference sequence). CDR3 length: 14 residues. The sequencing input was peripheral blood. The J gene is TRBJ2-1, the V gene TRBV19, with 8 positions matching TRBD2. This TCR was sampled from a woman in her 70s with active COVID-19. CDR3 sequence reads: CASGGLAVNNEQFF. The CDR3 region has the DNA TGTGCCAGTGGTGGACTAGCCGTAAACAATGAGCAGTTCTTC.